These T cell receptor beta chains were read from a single sample in a study of T cell responses to AZD1222 COVID-19 vaccine. Profiled with immunoSEQ multiplex PCR; TCRdb holds only in-frame clones, not every one. This repertoire shows 95,000 to 100,000 clones, about 90% found once; its top ten account for 16%. The sequences come from peripheral blood, collected on day 0 of AZD1222 vaccination. All receptors come from an adult in good health. CDR3s include the opening cysteine and the closing phenylalanine or tryptophan. The order of the fields is clone size, D gene, CDR3 length, J gene, V gene, CDR3 DNA, CDR3 protein. A D gene is named only where the DNA matches it firmly. Size is omitted from some rows. Given values are once, few, many or a class for expanded clones.

-,TRBD2,13,TRBJ2-7,TRBV3-1/TRBV3-2,TGTGCCAGCAGCAAGACTAGCAGGTACGAGCAGTACTTC,CASSKTSRYEQYF
-,TRBD2,16,TRBJ2-3,TRBV9,TGTGCCAGCAGCGTAGCTGGCGGGAGCACCACAGATACGCAGTATTTT,CASSVAGGSTTDTQYF
once,TRBD1,13,TRBJ1-1,TRBV28,TGTGCCAGCAGTCGCGACAGGGGGGCTGAAGCTTTCTTT,CASSRDRGAEAFF
few,-,15,TRBJ1-1,TRBV5-1,TGCGCCAGCAGCTTGGAAGGGAGAAGGGACACTGAAGCTTTCTTT,CASSLEGRRDTEAFF
-,-,13,TRBJ1-4,TRBV7-9,TGTGCCAGCAGCCCCCCAGTCAGTGAAAAACTGTTTTTT,CASSPPVSEKLFF
-,-,12,TRBJ2-5,TRBV29-1,TGCAGCGTTATCAGGGATCAAGAGACCCAGTACTTC,CSVIRDQETQYF
-,-,14,TRBJ1-5,TRBV7-3,TGTGCCAGCAGCTTAACAGGGAGCAATCAGCCCCAGCATTTT,CASSLTGSNQPQHF
-,-,15,TRBJ1-1,TRBV7-2,TGTGCCAGCAGCTTAGGGGCGCCGGGGGACACTGAAGCTTTCTTT,CASSLGAPGDTEAFF
-,-,14,TRBJ1-6,TRBV5-6,TGTGCCAGCAGCTTGGGGCAGGGAGGATCACCCCTCCACTTT,CASSLGQGGSPLHF
once,-,16,TRBJ1-3,TRBV5-5,TGTGCCAGCAGCTCCGTGCAGGGAACCTCTGGAAACACCATATATTTT,CASSSVQGTSGNTIYF
-,-,19,TRBJ2-6,TRBV5-8,TGTGCCAGCAGCTTGGCAGGGGGGGATCCCTCCTATCGGGCCAACGTCCTGACTTTC,CASSLAGGDPSYRANVLTF
-,-,16,TRBJ2-2,TRBV19,TGTGCCAGCACCCCCATGGGCAGCCCGAACACCGGGGAGCTGTTTTTT,CASTPMGSPNTGELFF
-,TRBD1,15,TRBJ1-2,TRBV11-2,TGTGCCAGCAGCGCCCTGGGGACAGGTGGCCATGGCTACACCTTC,CASSALGTGGHGYTF
-,-,13,TRBJ1-5,TRBV19,TGTGCCAGTAGTAAGGACCGGACTCAACCCCAGCATTTT,CASSKDRTQPQHF
-,-,15,TRBJ1-6,TRBV27,TGTGCCAGCAACCAACAGGGAGGGGGTAATTCACCCCTCCACTTT,CASNQQGGGNSPLHF
-,-,11,TRBJ1-2,TRBV28,TGTGCCAGCAGTAGCCACTATGGCTACACCTTC,CASSSHYGYTF
-,-,14,TRBJ2-7,TRBV6-1,TGTGCCAGCAGTGACAGGAGGAGCTCCTACGAGCAGTACTTC,CASSDRRSSYEQYF
-,-,14,TRBJ1-5,TRBV7-9,TGTGCCAGCAGCTCCGGACACCGAAATCAGCCCCAGCATTTT,CASSSGHRNQPQHF
-,-,17,TRBJ1-5,TRBV7-8,TGTGCCAGCAGCTTCTCTGAAACGCGAGGGTGGGACGACGCCCAGCATTTT,CASSFSETRGWDDAQHF
-,-,16,TRBJ1-5,TRBV5-5,TGTGCCAGCAGCCCAGAGGTCCGCAGGAGCAATCAGCCCCAGCATTTT,CASSPEVRRSNQPQHF
-,TRBD2,16,TRBJ2-3,TRBV19,TGTGCCAGTAGTTTATTAGCGGGAGGAGTTTCAGATACGCAGTATTTT,CASSLLAGGVSDTQYF
-,-,13,TRBJ1-6,TRBV30,TGTGCCTGGAGTGTAAAGGCATCCTCACCCCTCCACTTT,CAWSVKASSPLHF
-,-,14,TRBJ2-7,TRBV28,TGTGCCAGCAGCGGGTTAGGGGGAACCTACGAGCAGTACTTC,CASSGLGGTYEQYF
-,-,15,TRBJ2-7,TRBV3-1/TRBV3-2,TGTGCCAGCAGACAAGGACCTGCCGGATACTACGAGCAGTACTTC,CASRQGPAGYYEQYF
few,-,14,TRBJ1-1,TRBV9,TGTGCCAGCAGCGCACAGGGTGTGAACACTGAAGCTTTCTTT,CASSAQGVNTEAFF
-,TRBD1,15,TRBJ1-5,TRBV7-9,TGTGCCAGCAGCTTAGAAGGGGGCCGTAATCAGCCCCAGCATTTT,CASSLEGGRNQPQHF
-,-,14,TRBJ1-2,TRBV28,TGTGCCAGCAGACCACCTCAGGGTGGGAATGGCTACACCTTC,CASRPPQGGNGYTF
-,TRBD1,15,TRBJ1-2,TRBV5-1,TGCGCCAGCAGCATAGACAGGGACCCCTCCTATGGCTACACCTTC,CASSIDRDPSYGYTF
-,TRBD1,15,TRBJ2-7,TRBV10-3,TGTGCCATCAGTGAGTCGGAAGGACAGGGGTACGAGCAGTACTTC,CAISESEGQGYEQYF
once,-,14,TRBJ2-7,TRBV4-2,TGTGCCAGCAGCCAAGTGACGGTGCAGGACGAGCAGTACTTC,CASSQVTVQDEQYF
-,TRBD1,19,TRBJ1-3,TRBV11-2,TGTGCCAGCTTCCAATTACAGGGGGCGATTTTCAGCTCTGGAAACACCATATATTTT,CASFQLQGAIFSSGNTIYF
-,-,14,TRBJ2-5,TRBV5-1,TGCGCCAGCAGCTTGGGGACACGCCAAGAGACCCAGTACTTC,CASSLGTRQETQYF
-,-,12,TRBJ2-5,TRBV11-2,TGTGCCAGCAGCGTACTCCAAGAGACCCAGTACTTC,CASSVLQETQYF
-,TRBD2,16,TRBJ2-7,TRBV5-4,TGTGCCAGCAGCTTAGGGACTAGCGGCTTCTCCTACGAGCAGTACTTC,CASSLGTSGFSYEQYF
-,TRBD1,15,TRBJ1-6,TRBV7-2,TGTGCCAGCAGCTCTCCGGGACAGACCTATTCACCCCTCCACTTT,CASSSPGQTYSPLHF
-,TRBD1,14,TRBJ1-1,TRBV5-6,TGTGCCAGCAGCCGGTGGGACAGGGGTCCTGAAGCTTTCTTT,CASSRWDRGPEAFF
-,-,15,TRBJ1-2,TRBV27,TGTGCCAGCAGTCTTACCCCGGACCAGAACTATGGCTACACCTTC,CASSLTPDQNYGYTF
-,-,15,TRBJ1-5,TRBV6-5,TGTGCCAGCGCTTTAATTTCGAACAATGGTCAGCCCCAGCATTTT,CASALISNNGQPQHF
-,-,13,TRBJ1-5,TRBV12-3/TRBV12-4,TGTGCCAGCAGGGGACTAAGCAATCAGCCCCAGCATTTT,CASRGLSNQPQHF
-,-,14,TRBJ1-5,TRBV27,TGTGCCAGCAGTCCCCGGACCGGGAATCAGCCCCAGCATTTT,CASSPRTGNQPQHF
-,-,12,TRBJ1-1,TRBV28,TGTGCCAGCAGTGTACCGGGATTTGAAGCTTTCTTT,CASSVPGFEAFF
-,TRBD1,17,TRBJ2-2,TRBV9,TGTGCCAGCAGCGTAAGGACAGGGGTCGGGAACACCGGGGAGCTGTTTTTT,CASSVRTGVGNTGELFF
few,-,12,TRBJ1-2,TRBV27,TGTGCCAGCTCCGAACTGGGCTATGGCTACACCTTC,CASSELGYGYTF
-,TRBD1,15,TRBJ2-7,TRBV5-1,TGCGCCAGCAGCAGGGGACAGCAACAATCCTACGAGCAGTACTTC,CASSRGQQQSYEQYF
once,-,14,TRBJ2-7,TRBV5-1,TGCGCCAGCAGTCGGCAACAGAGGTCCTACGAGCAGTACTTC,CASSRQQRSYEQYF